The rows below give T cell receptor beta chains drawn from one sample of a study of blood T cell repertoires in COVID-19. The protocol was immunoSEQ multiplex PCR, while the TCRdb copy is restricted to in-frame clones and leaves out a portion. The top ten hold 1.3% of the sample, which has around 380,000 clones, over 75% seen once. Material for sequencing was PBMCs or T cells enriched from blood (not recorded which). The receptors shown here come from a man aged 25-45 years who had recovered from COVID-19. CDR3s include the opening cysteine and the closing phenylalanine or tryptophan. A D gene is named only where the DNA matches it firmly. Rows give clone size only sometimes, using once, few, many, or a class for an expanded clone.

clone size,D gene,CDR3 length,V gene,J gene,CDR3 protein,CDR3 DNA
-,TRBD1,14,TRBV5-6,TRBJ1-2,CASSGDRGNYGYTF,TGTGCCAGCAGCGGGGACAGGGGAAACTATGGCTACACCTTC
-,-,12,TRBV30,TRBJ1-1,CAWSVRGTEAFF,TGTGCCTGGAGTGTAAGAGGGACTGAAGCTTTCTTT
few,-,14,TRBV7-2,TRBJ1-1,CASSLAEGHTEAFF,TGTGCCAGCAGCTTGGCGGAGGGACACACTGAAGCTTTCTTT
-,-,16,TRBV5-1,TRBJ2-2,CASSSEAGLNTGELFF,TGCGCCAGCAGCTCGGAGGCGGGGTTAAACACCGGGGAGCTGTTTTTT
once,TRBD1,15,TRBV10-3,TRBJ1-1,CAIRTGTGVGTEAFF,TGTGCCATCAGGACCGGGACAGGGGTGGGCACTGAAGCTTTCTTT
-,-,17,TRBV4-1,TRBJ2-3,CASSQVRLATSTDTQYF,TGCGCCAGCAGCCAGGTTCGACTTGCTACTAGCACAGATACGCAGTATTTT
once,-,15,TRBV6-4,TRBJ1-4,CASRMGGGLNEKLFF,TGTGCCAGCAGGATGGGAGGCGGACTTAATGAAAAACTGTTTTTT
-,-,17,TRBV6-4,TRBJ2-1,CASSAYSEKTLQVRKFF,TGTGCCAGCAGTGCGTATTCCGAGAAAACCCTACAGGTCAGGAAGTTCTTC
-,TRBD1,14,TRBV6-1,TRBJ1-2,CASSETGGGYGYTF,TGTGCCAGCAGTGAGACAGGGGGAGGCTATGGCTACACCTTC
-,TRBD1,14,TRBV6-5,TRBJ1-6,CASIGQGRDSPLHF,TGTGCCAGCATCGGACAGGGAAGAGATTCACCCCTCCACTTT
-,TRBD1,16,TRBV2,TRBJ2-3,CASRGGTGGVGDTQYF,TGTGCCAGCAGGGGTGGGACAGGGGGCGTGGGAGATACGCAGTATTTT
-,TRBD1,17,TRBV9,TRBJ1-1,CASSVDWTGYMNTEAFF,TGTGCCAGCAGCGTAGACTGGACAGGGTACATGAACACTGAAGCTTTCTTT
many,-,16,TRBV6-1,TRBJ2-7,CASSDGTFTQVYEQYF,TGTGCCAGCAGTGATGGGACTTTTACACAAGTCTACGAGCAGTACTTC
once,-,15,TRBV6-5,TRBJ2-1,CASQIPGLTYNEQFF,TGTGCCAGCCAGATTCCGGGACTGACCTACAATGAGCAGTTCTTC
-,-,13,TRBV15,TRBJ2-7,CATSRSQGWEQYF,TGTGCCACCAGCAGATCACAGGGCTGGGAGCAGTACTTC
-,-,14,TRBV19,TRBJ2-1,CASSILSGWNEQFF,TGTGCCAGTAGCATTCTCTCAGGGTGGAATGAGCAGTTCTTC
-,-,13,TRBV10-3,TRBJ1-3,CAISDKGGNTIYF,TGTGCCATCAGTGATAAGGGGGGAAACACCATATATTTT
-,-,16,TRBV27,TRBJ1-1,CASSLVGGRANTEAFF,TGTGCCAGCAGTTTAGTGGGGGGGCGGGCGAACACTGAAGCTTTCTTT
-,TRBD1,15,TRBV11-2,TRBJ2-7,CASSLPGQGTYEQYF,TGTGCCAGCAGCTTACCGGGACAGGGGACCTACGAGCAGTACTTC
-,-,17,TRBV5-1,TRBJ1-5,CASSLDGGQGYNQPQHF,TGCGCCAGCAGCTTGGACGGTGGCCAGGGGTACAATCAGCCCCAGCATTTT
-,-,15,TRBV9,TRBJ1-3,CASSPGRSSGNTIYF,TGTGCCAGCAGCCCAGGCCGCAGCTCTGGAAACACCATATATTTT
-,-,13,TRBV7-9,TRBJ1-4,CASSLEAGEKLFF,TGTGCCAGCAGCTTAGAGGCGGGTGAAAAACTGTTTTTT
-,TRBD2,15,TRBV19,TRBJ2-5,CASSKGRGGPETQYF,TGTGCCAGTAGTAAGGGGCGGGGGGGCCCGGAGACCCAGTACTTC
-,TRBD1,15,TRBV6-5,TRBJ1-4,CASGPTRDRAPKLFF,TGTGCCAGCGGTCCTACCCGGGACAGGGCACCAAAACTGTTTTTT
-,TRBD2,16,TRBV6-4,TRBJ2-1,CASSDGVSGGYNEQFF,TGTGCCAGCAGTGACGGGGTTAGCGGGGGATACAATGAGCAGTTCTTC
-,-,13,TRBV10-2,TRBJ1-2,CASSVDMSYGYTF,TGCGCCAGCAGTGTGGACATGTCATATGGCTACACCTTC
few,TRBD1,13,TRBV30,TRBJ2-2,CARDRALTGELFF,TGTGCCCGCGACAGGGCCCTAACCGGGGAGCTGTTTTTT
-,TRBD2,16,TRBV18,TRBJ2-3,CASSPAGLAGTDTQYF,TGTGCCAGCTCACCAGCCGGACTAGCGGGCACAGATACGCAGTATTTT
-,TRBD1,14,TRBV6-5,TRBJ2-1,CATWDRISYNEQFF,TGTGCCACCTGGGACAGGATCTCCTACAATGAGCAGTTCTTC
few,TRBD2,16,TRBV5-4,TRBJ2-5,CASSLSNGRTEETQYF,TGTGCCAGCAGCCTCTCGAACGGGAGGACCGAAGAGACCCAGTACTTC
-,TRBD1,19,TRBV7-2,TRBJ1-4,CASSLGGHRGSEANEKLFF,TGTGCCAGCAGCTTAGGAGGGCACAGGGGAAGTGAGGCTAATGAAAAACTGTTTTTT
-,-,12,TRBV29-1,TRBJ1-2,CSVEQGSYGYTF,TGCAGCGTTGAACAGGGAAGTTATGGCTACACCTTC
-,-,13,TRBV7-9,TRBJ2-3,CASSLALLDTQYF,TGTGCCAGCAGCTTAGCTCTCCTAGATACGCAGTATTTT
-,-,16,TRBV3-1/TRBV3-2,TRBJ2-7,CASSQEGYGGRDEQYF,TGTGCCAGCAGCCAAGAGGGATACGGTGGGAGAGACGAGCAGTACTTC
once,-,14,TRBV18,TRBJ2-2,CASSPPSSTGELFF,TGTGCCAGCTCACCACCTAGTAGCACCGGGGAGCTGTTTTTT
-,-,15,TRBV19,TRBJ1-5,CASSPSGQWNQPQHF,TGTGCCAGTAGTCCATCGGGACAATGGAATCAGCCCCAGCATTTT
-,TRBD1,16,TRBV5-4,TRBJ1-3,CASSAGRDSLGNTIYF,TGTGCCAGCAGCGCCGGACGGGACAGCCTTGGAAACACCATATATTTT
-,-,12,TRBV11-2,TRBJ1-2,CASSLVIYGYTF,TGTGCCAGCAGCTTAGTCATCTATGGCTACACCTTC
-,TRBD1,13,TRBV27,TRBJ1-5,CASRDRGNQPQHF,TGTGCCAGCAGGGACAGGGGCAATCAGCCCCAGCATTTT
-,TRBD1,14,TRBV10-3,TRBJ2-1,CATSGTGGRDEQFF,TGTGCCACATCCGGGACAGGGGGTCGAGATGAGCAGTTCTTC
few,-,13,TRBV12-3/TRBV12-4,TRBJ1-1,CASSSIRGTEAFF,TGTGCCAGCAGTTCGATCAGGGGAACTGAAGCTTTCTTT
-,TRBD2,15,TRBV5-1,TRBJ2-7,CASTNLAGGPGEQYF,TGCGCCAGCACCAATCTAGCGGGGGGGCCTGGCGAGCAGTACTTC
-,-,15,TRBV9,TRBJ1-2,CASSVWGTGLYGYTF,TGTGCCAGCAGCGTATGGGGTACAGGGCTCTATGGCTACACCTTC
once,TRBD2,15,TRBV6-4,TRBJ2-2,CASSVSGGNTGELFF,TGTGCCAGCAGTGTCAGCGGGGGGAACACCGGGGAGCTGTTTTTT
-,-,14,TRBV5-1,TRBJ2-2,CASSLAGQPGELFF,TGCGCCAGCAGCTTGGCCGGACAGCCCGGGGAGCTGTTTTTT
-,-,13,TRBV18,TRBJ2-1,CASSPDSNNEQFF,TGTGCCAGCTCACCGGACAGTAACAATGAGCAGTTCTTC
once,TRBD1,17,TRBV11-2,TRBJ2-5,CASSLDLWGTGGETQYF,TGTGCCAGCAGCTTAGATCTGTGGGGGACAGGGGGGGAGACCCAGTACTTC
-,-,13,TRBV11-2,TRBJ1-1,CASSVQGTTEAFF,TGTGCCAGCAGCGTACAGGGCACCACTGAAGCTTTCTTT
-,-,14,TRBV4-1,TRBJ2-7,CASSQPTTTYEQYF,TGCGCCAGCAGCCAACCGACTACGACCTACGAGCAGTACTTC